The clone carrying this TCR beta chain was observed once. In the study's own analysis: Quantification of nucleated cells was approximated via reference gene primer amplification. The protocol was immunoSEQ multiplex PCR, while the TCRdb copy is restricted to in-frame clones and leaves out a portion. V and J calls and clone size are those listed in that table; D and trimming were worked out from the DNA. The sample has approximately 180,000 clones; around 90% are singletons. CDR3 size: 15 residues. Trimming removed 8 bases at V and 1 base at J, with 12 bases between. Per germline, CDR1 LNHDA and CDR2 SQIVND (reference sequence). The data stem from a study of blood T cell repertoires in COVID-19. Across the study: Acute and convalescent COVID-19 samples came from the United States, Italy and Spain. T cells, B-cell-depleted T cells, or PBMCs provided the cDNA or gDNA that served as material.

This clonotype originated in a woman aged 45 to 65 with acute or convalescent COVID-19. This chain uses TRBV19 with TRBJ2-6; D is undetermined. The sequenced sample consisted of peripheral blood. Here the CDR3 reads CASSDLPSGANVLTF. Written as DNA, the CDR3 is TGTGCCAGTTCAGATCTGCCGTCTGGGGCCAACGTCCTGACTTTC.